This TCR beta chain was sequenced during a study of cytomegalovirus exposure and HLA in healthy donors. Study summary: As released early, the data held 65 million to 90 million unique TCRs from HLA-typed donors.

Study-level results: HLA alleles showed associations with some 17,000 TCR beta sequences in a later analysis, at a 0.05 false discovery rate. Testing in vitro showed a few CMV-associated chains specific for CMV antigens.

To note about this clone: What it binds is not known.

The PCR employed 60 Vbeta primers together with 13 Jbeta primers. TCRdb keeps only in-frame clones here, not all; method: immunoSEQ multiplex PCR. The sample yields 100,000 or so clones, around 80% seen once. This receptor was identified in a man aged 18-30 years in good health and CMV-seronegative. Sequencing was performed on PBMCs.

This CDR3 reads CASSFWFRAGRNEKLFF. CDR3 in DNA: TGTGCCAGCAGCTTTTGGTTTCGGGCAGGGCGGAATGAAAAACTGTTTTTT. The V gene is TRBV7-2, the J gene TRBJ1-4, with D perhaps TRBD1 (5 bases). The CDR3 contains 17 residues. V dropped 3 bases and J dropped 5 bases, with 19 bases sitting between them. The germline V gene encodes CDR1 SGHTA and CDR2 FQGNSA.